This TCR beta chain comes out of a study of T cells in Graves' hyperthyroidism and ophthalmopathy. CDR1 and CDR2 from the germline V gene are SGDLS and YYNGEE. The V and J ends lost 0 bases and 6 bases respectively, with 30 bases between them. This CDR3 has 20 residues. Amplified TCR beta CDR3 regions came from RNA transcripts. Carried out on the TCR CDR3, a first-round RT-PCR used the HTBI primer set. Via MiXCR, TCRdb re-called the multiplex PCR reads, giving one row per CDR3 protein. The sample shows about 600,000 distinct CDR3 sequences, approximately 15% of them seen only once. The sample holds a few counts of this clonotype.

The receptor comes from a woman aged 18 to 35 with Graves' ophthalmopathy. V is TRBV9 and J is TRBJ1-1, with a possible D match to TRBD1 (6 bases). The sample was blood. The CDR3 DNA reads TGTGCCAGCAGCGTAGTCGACGGGGGGGCAGGGGCTAGGAGATGGGCTGAAGCTTTCTTT. This sequence encodes CASSVVDGGAGARRWAEAFF. Variable domain in full (rest from reference TRBV9 and TRBJ1-1): DSGVTQTPKHLITATGQRVTLRCSPRSGDLSVYWYQQSLDQGLQFLIQYYNGEERAKGNILERFSAQQFPDLHSELNLSSLELGDSALYFCASSVVDGGAGARRWAEAFFGQGTRLTVV.